The 3 T cell receptor beta chains presented below share a single source sample, sequenced in a study of cytomegalovirus exposure and HLA in healthy donors. 60 Vbeta and 13 Jbeta primers were used in PCR. Generated by immunoSEQ multiplex PCR, the TCRdb table keeps only in-frame clones and is missing some. The sample lists 45,000 to 65,000 clones, 72% occurring once. What was sequenced was PBMCs. Receptor source: a woman aged 50 to 60 in good health and CMV-seropositive.

This chain links TRBV4-3 with TRBJ1-6; D remains unclear. Germline assignment: CDR1 LGHNA and CDR2 YSLEER. The CDR3 sequence is 14 residues long. Trimming took off 4 bases at V and 4 bases at J, with 8 bases between the two ends. The chain's CDR3 is CASSPSRYNSPLHF. The CDR3 DNA reads TGCGCCAGCAGCCCCTCCAGGTATAATTCACCCCTCCACTTT.

This sequence joins TRBV5-1 and TRBJ1-1; D may be TRBD1 (6 bases). CDR3 length equals 13 residues. V gave up 4 bases and J gave up 7 bases, with 14 bases separating them. From germline, CDR1 is SGHRS and CDR2 YFSETQ. The CDR3 is CASSETGTSEAFF. In DNA form, the CDR3 reads TGCGCCAGCAGCGAGACCGGGACAAGTGAAGCTTTCTTT.

The chain recombines TRBV2 with TRBJ1-5, with D maybe TRBD1 (5 bases). CDR3 length: 14 residues. V dropped 3 bases and J dropped 11 bases, with 17 bases sitting between them. The V gene's germline CDR1 is SNHLY and CDR2 FYNNEI. CDR3 sequence (DNA): TGTGCCAGCAGTGATCTGGACACTCTCATGACCCAGCATTTT. Protein: CASSDLDTLMTQHF.